These 3 T cell receptor beta chains share one sample of origin, sequenced in a study of T cells after yellow fever vaccination. TCRdb re-analysed the 5' RACE reads in MiXCR, keeping a single row per CDR3 protein. The sample records 510,000 or so distinct CDR3 sequences, about 19% being singletons. Sequences were derived from PBMCs, sampled 15 days after the yellow fever booster vaccination. Receptors originate from a man aged 25 to 40 who received the YFV17D yellow fever vaccine.

The chain combines TRBV6-1 with TRBJ1-1; D uncertain. Per the germline V gene, CDR1 is MNHNS and CDR2 is SASEGT. Trimming removed 2 bases from V and 1 base from J, with 8 bases in between. CDR3 length: 14 residues. In DNA form, the CDR3 reads TGTGCCAGCAGTGAACTTCGGCAGAACACTGAAGCTTTCTTT. Protein: CASSELRQNTEAFF.

The rearrangement uses TRBV25-1 and TRBJ2-6; TRBD1 might be the D (6 bases). The germline V gene encodes CDR1 MGHDK and CDR2 SYGVNS. This CDR3 has 15 residues. Trimming stripped 1 base from V and 4 bases from J, with 8 bases between. CDR3 nucleotides: TGTGCCAGCAGTGAATCAGGGGCCGGGGCCAACGTCCTGACTTTC. Amino acid sequence: CASSESGAGANVLTF.

The chain uses TRBV5-1 and TRBJ2-3, with D hard to call. V was clipped by 1 base and J by 4 bases, with 7 bases between them. Germline V lookup: CDR1 SGHRS, CDR2 YFSETQ. This CDR3 is 13 amino acids long. CDR3 residues: CASSLYGSDTQYF. The CDR3 coding sequence is TGCGCCAGCAGCTTGTACGGTTCAGATACGCAGTATTTT.